The 27 T cell receptor beta chains given below trace back to one sample, sequenced in a study of OX40 agonist ivuxolimab in advanced cancers. Libraries were prepared by immunoSEQ multiplex PCR; TCRdb keeps only in-frame clonotypes and omits some of them. This table holds some 41,000 clones, approximately 84% found once. The specimen comprised CD4+ or CD8+ T cells sorted from blood, sampled in a trial of the OX40 agonist ivuxolimab. These receptors came from an adult with an advanced solid tumor such as melanoma, head and neck, liver or kidney cancer.

The chain links TRBV2 to TRBJ2-7; D might be TRBD2 (5 bases). Germline V lookup: CDR1 SNHLY, CDR2 FYNNEI. Between the trimmed V and J ends, which lost 7 bases and 2 bases, there was a span of 21 bases. CDR3 size: 16 residues. The CDR3 DNA is TGTGCCAGCAATCCTTCGTTCGGGGAGCCGACCTACGAGCAGTACTTC. Protein: CASNPSFGEPTYEQYF.

This chain links TRBV28 with TRBJ2-7; TRBD2 might be the D (6 bases). The CDR3 is 15 residues long. Germline CDR1 is MDHEN and CDR2 is SYDVKM. The V end was cut by 11 bases, the J end by 0 bases, with 20 bases between. CDR3 in DNA: TGTGCCGGATCTCAACGGGGAGGCTACTCCTACGAGCAGTACTTC. It specifies CAGSQRGGYSYEQYF.

The chain is built from TRBV27 and TRBJ1-2, with TRBD1 matching 12 bases. The CDR3 consists of 15 residues. V was clipped by 11 bases and J by 1 base; unmatched bases: 8. The germline V gene encodes CDR1 MNHEY and CDR2 SMNVEV (reference sequence). DNA for the CDR3: TGTGCCGGCAAGTGGGACAGGGGGCTTAACTATGGCTACACCTTC. It specifies CAGKWDRGLNYGYTF.

This chain connects TRBV27 to TRBJ2-7, with D tentatively TRBD2 (6 bases). In germline, CDR1 is MNHEY, CDR2 SMNVEV (reference sequence). Trimming took 5 bases from V and 4 from J, leaving 12 bases between them. The CDR3 is made up of 13 amino acids. The CDR3 region has the DNA TGTGCCAGCAGTAGGGGACTGAGGTACGAGCAGTACTTC. It encodes CASSRGLRYEQYF.

V usage is TRBV21-1 and J usage is TRBJ2-1; TRBD2 was called by the table and not checked on the DNA. TRBV21-1 is recorded as a pseudogene. This CDR3 contains 17 residues. CDR3 loop: CASRTPLGEGSYNEQFF. The CDR3 DNA reads TGTGCCAGCAGGACCCCTTTGGGAGAAGGGTCCTACAATGAGCAGTTCTTC.

V usage is TRBV27 and J usage is TRBJ2-3; D is perhaps TRBD2 (7 bases). The CDR3 length is 15 residues. Per the germline V gene, CDR1 is MNHEY and CDR2 is SMNVEV (reference sequence). Trimming left V 4 bases short and J 3 bases short, with 14 bases between. CDR3 sequence reads: CASSWGGGGTDTQYF. The CDR3 DNA sequence: TGTGCCAGCAGTTGGGGGGGAGGGGGAACAGATACGCAGTATTTT.

V gene TRBV7-6 combines with J gene TRBJ2-3; a weak D match, TRBD1 (5 bases). V shed 1 base and J shed 9 bases, with 11 bases lying between them. CDR3 length: 13 amino acids. Germline lookup yields CDR1 SGHVS and CDR2 FNYEAQ. The CDR3 loop is CASSLGERGTQYF. The CDR3, as DNA: TGTGCCAGCAGCTTAGGGGAAAGGGGAACGCAGTATTTT.

CDR3 in DNA: TGTGCCAGCAGCTTAGCCCTGAGCTGGAGCGCGGGAAACACTGAAGCTTTCTTT. Translation: CASSLALSWSAGNTEAFF. The chain uses TRBV7-2 and TRBJ1-1; D is uncertain. V was trimmed by 0 bases and J by 2 bases, leaving 19 bases between them. Germline V gene data show CDR1 as SGHTA and CDR2 as FQGNSA. CDR3 length equals 18 residues.

This clone was recorded once. The gene calls are TRBV19 and TRBJ1-2; no definite D call. V shed 1 base and J shed 5 bases, with 11 bases lying between them. This CDR3 contains 14 residues. The germline V gene has CDR1 LNHDA and CDR2 SQIVND (reference sequence). The CDR3 region has the DNA TGTGCCAGTAGTATAGTCGGGTCAGGATATGGCTACACCTTC. This codes for CASSIVGSGYGYTF.

This clone was recorded only once. The DNA of the CDR3 is TGTGCCAGCAGCCCTGGGACAGGCCACTACGAGCAGTACTTC. Its translation: CASSPGTGHYEQYF. The V and J genes are TRBV5-6 and TRBJ2-7, with 8 nucleotides matching TRBD1. The CDR3 is made up of 14 amino acids. Germline V gene data show CDR1 as SGHDT and CDR2 as YYEEEE. Trimming at V came to 4 bases and at J to 3 bases, leaving 6 bases not matched to a gene.

The chain employs TRBV19 and TRBJ2-1; 8 bases align to TRBD1. The CDR3 totals 15 residues. In germline, CDR1 is LNHDA, CDR2 SQIVND (reference sequence). V lost 10 bases to trimming and J lost 4 bases; unmatched junction nucleotides: 12. CDR3 residues: CATTKGTGGYNEQFF. Here the CDR3 DNA reads TGTGCCACCACCAAGGGGACAGGAGGTTACAATGAGCAGTTCTTC. The variable domain in full, with the rest retrieved from reference TRBV19 and TRBJ2-1, is DGGITQSPKYLFRKEGQNVTLSCEQNLNHDAMYWYRQDPGQGLRLIYYSQIVNDFQKGDIAEGYSVSREKKESFPLTVTSAQKNPTAFYLCATTKGTGGYNEQFFGPGTRLTVL.

This clone was observed a handful of times. The chain links TRBV19 to TRBJ2-3, with TRBD1 matching 7 bases. Unmatched junction bases numbered 6, after V lost 7 bases and J lost 2 bases. This CDR3 spans 14 amino acids. Germline values: CDR1 LNHDA, CDR2 SQIVND (reference sequence). CDR3: CASTSTGATDTQYF. CDR3 bases: TGTGCCAGTACCTCTACAGGGGCCACAGATACGCAGTATTTT.

The chain employs TRBV7-9 and TRBJ2-1; D gene uncertain. V lost 6 bases and J lost 2, with 17 bases in between. The CDR3 extends over 16 amino acids. Germline V gives CDR1 SEHNR, CDR2 FQNEAQ (reference sequence). The chain's CDR3 is CASRHHLPRPYNEQFF. The CDR3 DNA follows: TGTGCCAGCAGACATCATTTACCGCGCCCCTACAATGAGCAGTTCTTC.

The J gene is TRBJ1-1, the V gene TRBV19, with D maybe TRBD1 (5 bases). Trimming pared 3 bases from V and 1 base from J, leaving 12 bases between. In germline, CDR1 is LNHDA, CDR2 SQIVND (reference sequence). CDR3 size: 15 residues. The CDR3 is CASSINPQGNTEAFF. The DNA for the CDR3 is TGTGCCAGTAGTATTAACCCCCAGGGGAACACTGAAGCTTTCTTT.

V usage is TRBV5-3 and J usage is TRBJ1-2; D unresolved. TRBV5-3 is flagged as an ORF with uncertain function. Deletions cut 6 bases from V and 4 bases from J, with 25 bases between. The CDR3 is 17 residues long. For the CDR3, the DNA is TGTGCCAGAACCCGCCTCGGAACCTCGGGTTTAGGCTATGGCTACACCTTC. Translated, it gives CARTRLGTSGLGYGYTF.

The chain links TRBV5-4 to TRBJ2-7; D may be TRBD2 (5 bases). V shed 4 bases and J shed 7 bases, with 9 bases lying between them. CDR3 size: 11 residues. Germline CDR1 SGHNT, CDR2 YYREEE (reference sequence). CDR3 loop: CASSRGGEQYF. Here the CDR3 DNA reads TGTGCCAGCAGCAGAGGAGGAGAGCAGTACTTC.

The chain has TRBV29-1 and TRBJ2-5, with D perhaps given as TRBD1 or TRBD2 (5 bases each). Per germline, CDR1 SQVTM and CDR2 ANQGSEA. CDR3 length equals 14 residues. The CDR3 DNA follows: TGCACCACCTACCGGGACGAAGATCAAGAGACCCAGTACTTC. It specifies CTTYRDEDQETQYF.

The chain employs TRBV4-1 and TRBJ1-1, with 7 bases lining up with TRBD1. The CDR3 sequence is 12 residues long. Germline assignment: CDR1 MGHRA and CDR2 YSYEKL. Trimming cost V 4 bases and J 10 bases; bases outside gene matches: 6. The CDR3 sequence: CASSPGGIGAFF. CDR3 DNA sequence: TGCGCCAGCAGCCCAGGGGGGATTGGAGCTTTCTTT.

The chain couples TRBV9 to TRBJ2-1; D might be TRBD2 (7 bases). V was pared by 5 bases and J by 2 bases, with 29 bases between. The CDR3 is made up of 20 amino acids. Per germline, CDR1 SGDLS and CDR2 YYNGEE. CDR3 loop: CASRPGEGRSIRYPYNEQFF. CDR3 DNA sequence: TGTGCCAGCAGGCCAGGGGAGGGGCGCTCCATAAGATACCCCTACAATGAGCAGTTCTTC.

The chain combines TRBV4-1 with TRBJ2-5; 12 positions agree with TRBD2. Germline assignment: CDR1 MGHRA and CDR2 YSYEKL. The CDR3 is made up of 15 amino acids. Trimming at V came to 4 bases and at J to 0 bases, leaving 0 bases not matched to a gene. CDR3 DNA: TGCGCCAGCAGCCGGACTAGCGGGGACCAAGAGACCCAGTACTTC. Translated, it gives CASSRTSGDQETQYF.

This chain joins TRBV4-2 and TRBJ2-7, with TRBD1 identical over 11 bases. With V trimmed by 1 base and J by 2 bases, 28 bases remained unmatched. Germline values: CDR1 LGHNA, CDR2 YNFKEQ. The CDR3 loop spans 24 amino acids. CDR3 in DNA: TGTGCCAGCAGCCAAGCGAAAAAAGGACAGGGGGCGAGTTTCGGCGAGCGGGTCCCCTACGAGCAGTACTTC. Its protein is CASSQAKKGQGASFGERVPYEQYF.

V gene TRBV11-2 combines with J gene TRBJ2-3; perhaps TRBD2 as D (6 bases). CDR3 length: 16 amino acids. V was cut by 7 bases and J by 1 base, with 18 bases left in between. Germline assignment: CDR1 SGHAT and CDR2 FQNNGV. CDR3 nucleotide sequence: TGTGCCAGCATGATCAACGTGGGGGGTGGCACAGATACGCAGTATTTT. Translated: CASMINVGGGTDTQYF.

This chain uses TRBV5-5 with TRBJ2-7, with 12 bases lining up with TRBD1. The CDR3 runs 14 residues. Germline V gene sequence: CDR1 SGHKS, CDR2 YYEKEE (reference sequence). V was clipped by 4 bases and J by 6 bases; unmatched bases: 5. CDR3 in amino acids: CASSEGQGAREQYF. DNA for the CDR3: TGTGCCAGCAGCGAGGGACAGGGGGCACGCGAGCAGTACTTC.

The rearrangement uses TRBV7-8 and TRBJ2-3, with D unresolved. In germline, CDR1 is SGHVS, CDR2 FQNEAQ. The CDR3 loop spans 14 amino acids. The V end was cut by 2 bases, the J end by 8 bases, with 14 bases between. The DNA of the CDR3 is TGTGCCAGCAGCTTATTCTCCGTCCACCTTACGCAGTATTTT. It codes for CASSLFSVHLTQYF.

The V gene is TRBV9, the J gene TRBJ2-7; no clear D. The CDR3 is made up of 14 amino acids. V was shortened by 2 bases and J by 5 bases, with 14 bases between the two germline ends. CDR1 is SGDLS, CDR2 YYNGEE, per germline. Written as DNA, the CDR3 is TGTGCCAGCAGCGTTGGTTCCTTATGGCACGAGCAGTACTTC. This codes for CASSVGSLWHEQYF.

The chain recombines TRBV9 with TRBJ1-2; D might be TRBD1 (5 bases). The V and J ends lost 4 bases and 6 bases respectively, with 13 bases between them. Germline V lookup: CDR1 SGDLS, CDR2 YYNGEE. The CDR3 has 13 amino acids. Here the CDR3 reads CASSSRTTDGYTF. CDR3 bases: TGTGCCAGCAGCTCTCGGACGACAGATGGCTACACCTTC.

V usage is TRBV5-8 and J usage is TRBJ1-5; D gene uncertain. V gave up 0 bases and J gave up 2 bases, with 12 bases separating them. The CDR3 extends over 16 amino acids. Germline lookup yields CDR1 SGHTS and CDR2 YDEGEE. The CDR3, as DNA: TGTGCCAGCAGCTTGGATCTCGGGGTGGGCAATCAGCCCCAGCATTTT. It is translated as CASSLDLGVGNQPQHF.